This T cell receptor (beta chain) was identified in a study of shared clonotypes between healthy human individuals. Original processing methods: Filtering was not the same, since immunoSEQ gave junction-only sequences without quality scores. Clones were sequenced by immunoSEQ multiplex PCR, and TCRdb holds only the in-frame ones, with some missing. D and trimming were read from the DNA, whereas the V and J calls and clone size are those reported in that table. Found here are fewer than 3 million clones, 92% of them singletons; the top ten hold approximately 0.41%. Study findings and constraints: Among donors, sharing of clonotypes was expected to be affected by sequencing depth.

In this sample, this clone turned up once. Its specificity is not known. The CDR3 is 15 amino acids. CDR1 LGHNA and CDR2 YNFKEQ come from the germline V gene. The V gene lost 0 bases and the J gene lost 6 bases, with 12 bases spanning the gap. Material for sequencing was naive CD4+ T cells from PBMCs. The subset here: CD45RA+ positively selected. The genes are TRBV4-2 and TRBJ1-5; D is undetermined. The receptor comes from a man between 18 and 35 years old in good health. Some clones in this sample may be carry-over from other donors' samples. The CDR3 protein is CASSQESFRSQPQHF. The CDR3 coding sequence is TGTGCCAGCAGCCAAGAATCCTTCAGGAGTCAGCCCCAGCATTTT.